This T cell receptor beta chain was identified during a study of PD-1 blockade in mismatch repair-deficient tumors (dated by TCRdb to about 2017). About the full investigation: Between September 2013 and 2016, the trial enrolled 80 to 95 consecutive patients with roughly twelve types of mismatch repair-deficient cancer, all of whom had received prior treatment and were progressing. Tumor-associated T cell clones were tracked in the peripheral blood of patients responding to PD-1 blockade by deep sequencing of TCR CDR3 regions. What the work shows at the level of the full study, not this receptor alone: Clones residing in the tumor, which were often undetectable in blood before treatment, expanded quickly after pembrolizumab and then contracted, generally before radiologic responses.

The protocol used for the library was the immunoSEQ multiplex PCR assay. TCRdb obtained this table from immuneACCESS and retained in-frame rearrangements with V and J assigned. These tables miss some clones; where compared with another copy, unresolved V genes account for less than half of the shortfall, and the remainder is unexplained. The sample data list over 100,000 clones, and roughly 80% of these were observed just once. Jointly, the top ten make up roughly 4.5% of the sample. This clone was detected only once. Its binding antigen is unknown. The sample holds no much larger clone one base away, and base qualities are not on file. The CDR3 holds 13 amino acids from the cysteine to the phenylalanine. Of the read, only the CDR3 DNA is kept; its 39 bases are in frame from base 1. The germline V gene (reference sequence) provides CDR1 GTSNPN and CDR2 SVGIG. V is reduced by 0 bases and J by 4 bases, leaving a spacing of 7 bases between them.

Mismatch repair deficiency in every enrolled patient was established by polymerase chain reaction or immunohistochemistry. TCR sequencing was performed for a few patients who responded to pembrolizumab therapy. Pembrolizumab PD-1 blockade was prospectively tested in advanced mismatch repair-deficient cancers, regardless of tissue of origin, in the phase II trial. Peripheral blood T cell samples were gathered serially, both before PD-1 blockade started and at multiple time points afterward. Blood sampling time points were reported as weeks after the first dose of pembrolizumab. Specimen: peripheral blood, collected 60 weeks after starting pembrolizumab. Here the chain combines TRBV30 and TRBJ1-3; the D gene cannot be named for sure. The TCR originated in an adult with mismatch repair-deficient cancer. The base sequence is TGTGCCTGGAGTGTATCGGGAGGAAACACCATATATTTT. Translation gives CAWSVSGGNTIYF.